The 28 T cell receptor beta chains below all came from one sample that was sequenced in a study of T-cell reconstitution after alpha-beta-depleted transplantation in children. A library of TCRbeta sequences, prepared with unique molecular identifiers, was generated. One entry per CDR3 protein, called by TCRdb with MiXCR from the PCR reads. The data show about 980,000 distinct CDR3 sequences, about 29% seen once. The sequenced sample was PBMCs, mostly from graft donor cells, obtained 360 days after TCRalphabeta/CD19-depleted stem cell transplant. The receptors derive from a boy younger than two who had a stem cell transplant for SCID, so the T cells may come from the graft donor.

V gene TRBV5-1 combines with J gene TRBJ2-3; possible D gene TRBD1, 6 bases. Looked up from germline, CDR1 is SGHRS and CDR2 is YFSETQ. V lost 4 bases, J lost 3 bases, and 9 bases lay in between. The CDR3 spans 13 residues. The CDR3 DNA sequence: TGCGCCAGCAGCCGAGGACAGACAGATACGCAGTATTTT. Its translation: CASSRGQTDTQYF.

This chain links TRBV7-6 with TRBJ2-6; D is undetermined. The CDR3 runs to 16 residues. Germline V CDR1 and CDR2: SGHVS, FNYEAQ. Trimming took off 2 bases at V and 3 bases at J, with 11 bases between the two ends. CDR3 in amino acids: CASSLQGYRGANVLTF. In DNA, the CDR3 is TGTGCCAGCAGCTTACAAGGGTATCGTGGGGCCAACGTCCTGACTTTC. Supplemented by reference TRBV7-6 and TRBJ2-6, the full variable domain reads GAGVSQSPRYKVTKRGQDVALRCDPISGHVSLYWYRQALGQGPEFLTYFNYEAQQDKSGLPNDRFSAERPEGSISTLTIQRTEQRDSAMYRCASSLQGYRGANVLTFGAGSRLTVL.

The CDR3 sequence is CAIRTSGGPYEQYF. The CDR3 nucleotides read TGTGCCATCAGAACTAGCGGGGGGCCCTACGAGCAGTACTTC. The gene calls are TRBV10-3 and TRBJ2-7; 12 positions match TRBD2. Germline loops: CDR1 ENHRY, CDR2 SYGVKD. V trimming: 6 bases; J trimming: 2 bases; junction bases outside the gene matches: 2. CDR3 size: 14 residues.

The chain is built from TRBV4-2 and TRBJ2-7; D is unresolved. The ends were cut back, 0 bases at V and 7 bases at J, with 16 bases in the middle. The germline CDR1 and CDR2 sequences are LGHNA and YNFKEQ. The CDR3 runs to 15 residues. CDR3 in amino acids: CASSQDRLLMGEQYF. Here the CDR3 DNA reads TGTGCCAGCAGCCAAGATCGATTACTGATGGGGGAGCAGTACTTC.

This clonotype appeared a few times. V is TRBV4-3 and J is TRBJ1-3; D is unclear. Germline CDR1 reads LGHNA; CDR2 reads YSLEER. The CDR3 extends over 15 amino acids. Trimming pared 0 bases from V and 4 bases from J, leaving 10 bases between. As DNA, the CDR3 is TGCGCCAGCAGCCAAGAGAGGTCGTCCGGAAACACCATATATTTT. Translated: CASSQERSSGNTIYF.

The V gene is TRBV20-1, the J gene TRBJ2-1, with 8 bases matching TRBD1. This CDR3 has 15 amino acids. Germline V gene data show CDR1 as DFQATT and CDR2 as SNEGSKA (reference sequence). The V and J ends lost 4 bases and 3 bases, in that order; junction bases with no gene match: 8. The CDR3 is CSATNFGQGYNEQFF. The DNA of the CDR3 is TGCAGTGCTACGAATTTTGGACAGGGCTACAATGAGCAGTTCTTC.

In the case of this clonotype: This could be a read error, since a much larger clone is one nucleotide away. The V and J genes are TRBV15 and TRBJ1-1; TRBD1 is a possible D gene (5 bases). V dropped 7 bases and J dropped 5 bases, with 14 bases sitting between them. The V gene's germline CDR1 is LNHNV and CDR2 YYDKDF (reference sequence). This CDR3 is 13 amino acids long. The CDR3 nucleotides read TGTGCCACCATCCTGACAGCAGGGACTGAAGCTTTCTTT. Translated: CATILTAGTEAFF.

This clonotype was seen only a few times. This chain connects TRBV28 to TRBJ1-2; 7 bases line up with TRBD1. Germline V gene lookup returns CDR1 MDHEN and CDR2 SYDVKM. This CDR3 is built from 16 residues. J gave up 8 bases and V 3 bases, and 15 bases lay outside the gene matches. The CDR3 loop reads CASSFRPYRGDRGYTF. The DNA for the CDR3 is TGTGCCAGCAGTTTTCGGCCCTACAGGGGTGATCGCGGCTACACCTTC.

Many counts were recorded for this clonotype. The genes are TRBV7-2 and TRBJ2-1; D perhaps matches TRBD2 (6 bases). Trimming cost V 5 bases and J 2 bases, with 10 bases left between them. The CDR3 is 14 amino acids. In germline, CDR1 is SGHTA, CDR2 FQGNSA. CDR3 nucleotides: TGTGCCAGCAGCGCTCGGACTACCTACAATGAGCAGTTCTTC. Its translation is CASSARTTYNEQFF.

The chain couples TRBV5-1 to TRBJ1-1; D is unclear. The CDR3 has 14 amino acids. The germline V gene has CDR1 SGHRS and CDR2 YFSETQ. V gave up 4 bases and J gave up 6 bases, with 16 bases separating them. CDR3 nucleotide sequence: TGCGCCAGCAGCCAGACGGTTAAGGGCGCTGAAGCTTTCTTT. It encodes CASSQTVKGAEAFF.

This clonotype was seen a handful of times. V gene TRBV27 combines with J gene TRBJ2-1; 11 positions agree with TRBD2. In germline, CDR1 is MNHEY, CDR2 SMNVEV (reference sequence). The CDR3 covers 15 residues. Unmatched junction bases numbered 7, after V lost 4 bases and J lost 8 bases. CDR3 loop: CASSYSGGAYDEQFF. The CDR3 nucleotides are TGTGCCAGCAGTTATAGCGGGGGGGCCTATGATGAGCAGTTCTTC.

The chain uses TRBV7-6 and TRBJ2-1; perhaps TRBD2 as D (5 bases). This CDR3 is 16 amino acids long. Per germline, CDR1 SGHVS and CDR2 FNYEAQ. With 3 bases removed from V and 8 bases from J, the gap between germline ends came to 20 bases. The CDR3 loop is CASSFIVSGVGYEQFF. The CDR3 DNA is TGTGCCAGCAGCTTTATAGTGTCCGGGGTGGGCTATGAGCAGTTCTTC.

There are a few counts of this clonotype. This chain uses TRBV5-1 with TRBJ2-7, with TRBD2 matching over 8 bases. The CDR3 is made up of 16 amino acids. Trimming cost V 4 bases and J 0 bases; bases outside gene matches: 9. Germline V gene data show CDR1 as SGHRS and CDR2 as YFSETQ. Here the CDR3 reads CASSPLGGGYSYEQYF. CDR3 nucleotide sequence: TGCGCCAGCAGCCCCTTAGGCGGGGGGTACTCCTACGAGCAGTACTTC. The full variable domain, rest sourced from reference TRBV5-1 and TRBJ2-7, is KAGVTQTPRYLIKTRGQQVTLSCSPISGHRSVSWYQQTPGQGLQFLFEYFSETQRNKGNFPGRFSGRQFSNSRSEMNVSTLELGDSALYLCASSPLGGGYSYEQYFGPGTRLTVT.

The rearrangement links TRBV12-3 or TRBV12-4 to TRBJ1-1, with D uncertain. Between the trimmed V and J ends, which lost 3 bases and 0 bases, there was a span of 11 bases. The CDR3 contains 15 residues. The CDR3 region has the DNA TGTGCCAGCAGTTTGTTTGGACGGGTGAACACTGAAGCTTTCTTT. This translates into CASSLFGRVNTEAFF.

This clonotype has more than one count but fewer than ten. The chain joins TRBV29-1 to TRBJ2-7; D unresolved. The CDR3 contains 12 residues. Trimming took 4 bases from V and 6 from J, leaving 13 bases between them. Germline V gives CDR1 SQVTM, CDR2 ANQGSEA. CDR3 bases: TGCAGCGTTGCGTTCGCCCTAGGCGAGCAGTACTTC. Its protein is CSVAFALGEQYF.

This clonotype has only a few counts. This chain connects TRBV11-1 to TRBJ2-1; 8 bases align to TRBD1. Trimming removed 5 bases from V and 2 bases from J; junction bases left unmatched: 20. The CDR3 contains 20 residues. CDR1 SGHAT and CDR2 FQDESV come from the germline V gene (reference sequence). CDR3 bases: TGTGCCAGCAGCCCCTACGTCGCCACTGCGGACAGGGATCCCTACAATGAGCAGTTCTTC. This encodes CASSPYVATADRDPYNEQFF.

This clonotype appeared many times. The CDR3 nucleotides are TGTGCCAGCAGGTACCTTGACGGTTACTACGAGCAGTACTTC. Translation gives CASRYLDGYYEQYF. The chain employs TRBV2 and TRBJ2-7; D gene ambiguous. CDR3 length: 14 amino acids. The V gene lost 6 bases and the J gene lost 3 bases, with 15 bases spanning the gap. Germline CDR1 SNHLY, CDR2 FYNNEI.

This clonotype was recorded a few times. The V gene is TRBV29-1, the J gene TRBJ2-5; D is possibly TRBD2 (5 bases). Germline V CDR1 and CDR2: SQVTM, ANQGSEA. The CDR3 sequence is 14 residues long. Trimming stripped 4 bases from V and 1 base from J, with 13 bases between. The CDR3 reads CSVGVLAFQETQYF. The CDR3 DNA sequence: TGCAGCGTTGGAGTCCTAGCTTTCCAAGAGACCCAGTACTTC.

This clonotype was detected a few times. The chain employs TRBV6-1 and TRBJ1-1, with D possibly TRBD1 on 6 matching bases. CDR3 length: 17 amino acids. V was pared by 5 bases and J by 3 bases, with 22 bases between. Germline V CDR1 and CDR2: MNHNS, SASEGT. The CDR3 protein is CASSPHDTTGKYTEAFF. The CDR3 DNA sequence: TGTGCCAGCAGTCCCCATGATACTACAGGGAAATACACTGAAGCTTTCTTT.

J is TRBJ1-5 and V is TRBV7-3; TRBD1 matches at 8 bases. Germline V gene sequence: CDR1 SGHTA, CDR2 FQGTGA. After removal of 5 bases from V and 0 bases from J, the junction contained 12 bases not matched to a gene. The CDR3 totals 18 residues. CDR3 bases: TGTGCCAGCAGCAAAGGGACAGGAGAGGAGGATAGCAATCAGCCCCAGCATTTT. Translated, it gives CASSKGTGEEDSNQPQHF.

This clonotype turned up a few times. This chain joins TRBV7-3 and TRBJ2-5; 9 bases match TRBD2. V lost 4 bases and J lost 3; bases outside the gene matches: 6. The CDR3 has 15 residues. CDR1 is SGHTA, CDR2 FQGTGA, per germline. CDR3 sequence reads: CASSSIAGVEETQYF. The CDR3 region has the DNA TGTGCCAGCAGCTCCATAGCGGGGGTGGAAGAGACCCAGTACTTC.

The V call is TRBV4-2, the J call TRBJ2-1; D ambiguous. Germline values: CDR1 LGHNA, CDR2 YNFKEQ. Trimming removed 4 bases at V and 8 bases at J, with 21 bases between. The CDR3 consists of 16 residues. The DNA for the CDR3 is TGTGCCAGCAGCCCCTCCGGCTGGGCCGCCTTGGATGAGCAGTTCTTC. It codes for CASSPSGWAALDEQFF.

This clonotype was counted only a few times. The rearrangement joins TRBV7-8 to TRBJ2-1, with 9 bases fitting TRBD1. V gave up 4 bases and J gave up 6 bases; unmatched junction bases: 16. This CDR3 is 18 amino acids long. Germline V CDR1 and CDR2: SGHVS, FQNEAQ. The CDR3 protein is CASSSEPAGQGSLNEQFF. CDR3 DNA: TGTGCCAGCAGCTCTGAACCCGCGGGACAGGGATCTCTCAATGAGCAGTTCTTC.

The rearrangement uses TRBV13 and TRBJ2-5; perhaps TRBD1 as D (6 bases). Trimming pared 4 bases from V and 2 bases from J, leaving 14 bases between. CDR1 and CDR2 from the germline V gene are PRHDT and FYEKMQ (reference sequence). The CDR3 is 15 amino acids. The CDR3 spells CASSSQGFEQETQYF. The CDR3 DNA is TGTGCCAGCAGCTCACAGGGATTTGAACAAGAGACCCAGTACTTC.

This clonotype showed up just once. V and J are TRBV11-2 and TRBJ2-1; 12 bases match TRBD2. Looked up from germline, CDR1 is SGHAT and CDR2 is FQNNGV. With 2 bases clipped from V and 15 bases from J, the junction kept 8 bases outside the gene matches. This CDR3 spans 14 amino acids. The chain's CDR3 is CASSLPRTSGVPFF. The CDR3 DNA reads TGTGCCAGCAGCTTACCGCGGACTAGCGGGGTGCCGTTCTTC.

The chain employs TRBV6-5 and TRBJ1-3; D may be TRBD1 (5 bases). This CDR3 region has 17 residues. Between the trimmed V and J ends, which lost 2 bases and 0 bases, there was a span of 14 bases. Germline CDR1 MNHEY, CDR2 SVGAGI. Written as DNA, the CDR3 is TGTGCCAGCAGTTACAGGGGCAGATACTACTCTGGAAACACCATATATTTT. It translates to CASSYRGRYYSGNTIYF.

In this sample, this clonotype turned up once. The V and J genes are TRBV6-1 and TRBJ1-1; D possibly corresponds to TRBD1 (5 bases). Trimming left V 9 bases short and J 2 bases short, with 13 bases between. Germline V gives CDR1 MNHNS, CDR2 SASEGT. The CDR3 covers 13 residues. This chain's CDR3 is CASGDRPNTEAFF. CDR3 sequence (DNA): TGTGCCAGTGGCGACAGACCTAACACTGAAGCTTTCTTT.

In this sample, this clonotype turned up a few times. The chain uses TRBV7-3 and TRBJ2-5; D is unclear. Germline assignment: CDR1 SGHTA and CDR2 FQGTGA. Trimming left V 3 bases short and J 3 bases short, with 11 bases between. The CDR3 is 14 residues long. CDR3 amino acids: CASSFGVAKETQYF. The CDR3 DNA reads TGTGCCAGCAGCTTTGGAGTTGCTAAAGAGACCCAGTACTTC.